The source of this TCR beta chain is a study of T cell changes during pregnancy in multiple sclerosis. Here immunoSEQ multiplex PCR was the method, and the copy in TCRdb shows in-frame clones only, minus some. The table lists just under 20,000 clones, roughly nine tenths of them singletons. Germline CDR1 is SSHAT and CDR2 is FNYEAQ (reference sequence). The CDR3 totals 16 residues. Worth noting for this clone: Compared with germline, one end of the junction differs, possibly owing to a read error.

Sequenced material: CD8+ T cells from peripheral blood mononuclear cells, taken in the second trimester of pregnancy. The chain uses TRBV7-7 and TRBJ1-1; D is perhaps TRBD1 (5 bases). This receptor was obtained from a female donor in good health, enrolled as a control in a pregnancy study. The CDR3 DNA sequence: TGTGCTAGCAGTGATCCGGGGGGGGAGATGAACACTGAAGCTTTCTTT. This gives the protein CASSDPGGEMNTEAFF.